This is a list of T cell receptor beta chains from one sample in a study of CD8+CD57+ T cells in acquired aplastic anemia. A single record per CDR3 protein comes from TCRdb applying MiXCR to the reads. The sample includes about 160,000 distinct CDR3 sequences, around 52% of them seen just once. Sequencing was carried out using sorted CD4+, CD8+, or CD8+CD57+ T cells (not recorded which) from PBMCs. The source of these receptors is a human donor with aplastic anemia. Each CDR3 is given with its conserved first and last residue. The order of the fields is D gene, V gene, clone size, J gene, CDR3 protein, CDR3 DNA. The D gene is left open where the match is weak. Clone size is given for some rows only: seen once, a few or many times, or a class if the clone is expanded.

d_call: .; v_call: TRBV25-1; clone_size: few; j_call: TRBJ1-4; cdr3_aa: CASSQELGSGSEKLFF; cdr3_nt: TGTGCCAGCAGCCAAGAGTTGGGGTCGGGAAGTGAAAAACTGTTTTTT
d_call: TRBD1; v_call: TRBV29-1; clone_size: .; j_call: TRBJ2-3; cdr3_aa: CSVERAGGSDTQYF; cdr3_nt: TGCAGCGTTGAAAGGGCAGGGGGCTCAGATACGCAGTATTTT
d_call: .; v_call: TRBV7-9; clone_size: many; j_call: TRBJ2-7; cdr3_aa: CASSLVLGPGEYEQYF; cdr3_nt: TGTGCCAGCAGCTTAGTTCTTGGGCCGGGGGAGTACGAGCAGTACTTC
d_call: .; v_call: TRBV2; clone_size: .; j_call: TRBJ2-2; cdr3_aa: CASRRPTGELFF; cdr3_nt: TGTGCCAGCAGAAGACCCACCGGGGAGCTGTTTTTT
d_call: TRBD1; v_call: TRBV2; clone_size: .; j_call: TRBJ2-5; cdr3_aa: CASIWQGAETQYF; cdr3_nt: TGTGCCAGCATTTGGCAGGGGGCAGAGACCCAGTACTTC
d_call: .; v_call: TRBV15; clone_size: .; j_call: TRBJ2-7; cdr3_aa: CATSSLLEGYEQYF; cdr3_nt: TGTGCCACCAGCAGCTTACTAGAAGGCTACGAGCAGTACTTC
d_call: .; v_call: TRBV10-1; clone_size: many; j_call: TRBJ2-7; cdr3_aa: CASSEVSGEQYF; cdr3_nt: TGCGCCAGCAGTGAGGTGTCGGGCGAGCAGTACTTC
d_call: .; v_call: TRBV9; clone_size: many; j_call: TRBJ2-1; cdr3_aa: CASSPDSIVSYNEQFF; cdr3_nt: TGTGCCAGCAGCCCGGACTCGATCGTCTCCTACAATGAGCAGTTCTTC
d_call: .; v_call: TRBV7-4; clone_size: many; j_call: TRBJ2-7; cdr3_aa: CASSQRGRGYEQYF; cdr3_nt: TGTGCCAGCAGCCAGAGGGGAAGGGGGTACGAGCAGTACTTC
d_call: .; v_call: TRBV29-1; clone_size: .; j_call: TRBJ2-7; cdr3_aa: CSVGSVSGYEQYF; cdr3_nt: TGCAGCGTTGGGTCGGTCAGTGGCTACGAGCAGTACTTC
d_call: .; v_call: TRBV20-1; clone_size: .; j_call: TRBJ1-1; cdr3_aa: CSARAYEAFF; cdr3_nt: TGCAGTGCTAGGGCTTATGAAGCTTTCTTT
d_call: .; v_call: TRBV10-3; clone_size: few; j_call: TRBJ1-1; cdr3_aa: CAISEPGDGTEAFF; cdr3_nt: TGTGCCATCAGTGAGCCTGGGGATGGCACTGAAGCTTTCTTT
d_call: TRBD1; v_call: TRBV19; clone_size: .; j_call: TRBJ1-5; cdr3_aa: CASKNRDRVNQPQHF; cdr3_nt: TGTGCCAGTAAGAACCGGGACAGGGTTAATCAGCCCCAGCATTTT
d_call: .; v_call: TRBV15; clone_size: .; j_call: TRBJ1-5; cdr3_aa: CATLTKGDSNQPQHF; cdr3_nt: TGTGCCACTTTGACGAAGGGGGATAGCAATCAGCCCCAGCATTTT
d_call: .; v_call: TRBV27; clone_size: .; j_call: TRBJ2-7; cdr3_aa: CASTTGGREQYF; cdr3_nt: TGTGCCAGCACAACGGGCGGTCGGGAGCAGTACTTC
d_call: .; v_call: TRBV11-1; clone_size: .; j_call: TRBJ1-1; cdr3_aa: CAARNRDARVDRAEAFF; cdr3_nt: TGTGCCGCCCGAAACCGGGACGCAAGGGTCGATAGGGCTGAAGCTTTCTTT
d_call: .; v_call: TRBV27; clone_size: few; j_call: TRBJ1-2; cdr3_aa: CASSLEGTTDPYGYTF; cdr3_nt: TGTGCCAGCAGTTTAGAGGGGACGACAGATCCATATGGCTACACCTTC
d_call: .; v_call: TRBV7-2; clone_size: .; j_call: TRBJ1-2; cdr3_aa: CASSLAYGTTYGYTF; cdr3_nt: TGTGCCAGCAGCTTAGCGTACGGGACAACTTATGGCTACACCTTC
d_call: TRBD1; v_call: TRBV2; clone_size: .; j_call: TRBJ2-3; cdr3_aa: CASSVTGGRDTQYF; cdr3_nt: TGTGCCAGCAGTGTGACAGGGGGAAGAGATACGCAGTATTTT
d_call: .; v_call: TRBV5-8; clone_size: .; j_call: TRBJ1-5; cdr3_aa: CASSARPPGYQPQHF; cdr3_nt: TGTGCCAGCAGCGCGAGACCCCCGGGTTATCAGCCCCAGCATTTT
d_call: .; v_call: TRBV19; clone_size: .; j_call: TRBJ2-7; cdr3_aa: CATKGSISYEQYF; cdr3_nt: TGTGCCACTAAAGGGAGCATCTCCTACGAGCAGTACTTC
d_call: .; v_call: TRBV20-1; clone_size: .; j_call: TRBJ1-4; cdr3_aa: CSALSEKLFF; cdr3_nt: TGCAGTGCGCTCAGTGAAAAACTGTTTTTT
d_call: .; v_call: TRBV12-3/TRBV12-4; clone_size: .; j_call: TRBJ1-5; cdr3_aa: CASSFPDSNRPQHF; cdr3_nt: TGTGCCAGCAGTTTTCCGGATAGCAATCGGCCCCAGCATTTT
d_call: .; v_call: TRBV4-1; clone_size: .; j_call: TRBJ2-7; cdr3_aa: CASSQDRQGRESSYEQYF; cdr3_nt: TGCGCCAGCAGCCAAGATCGTCAGGGCAGGGAAAGCTCCTACGAGCAGTACTTC
d_call: .; v_call: TRBV14; clone_size: many; j_call: TRBJ2-7; cdr3_aa: CASSLTYSYEQYF; cdr3_nt: TGTGCCAGCAGCCTGACTTACTCCTACGAGCAGTACTTC
d_call: .; v_call: TRBV6-2/TRBV6-3; clone_size: many; j_call: TRBJ1-1; cdr3_aa: CASTTHQGDEAFF; cdr3_nt: TGTGCCAGCACCACTCACCAAGGGGACGAGGCTTTCTTT
d_call: .; v_call: TRBV11-3; clone_size: many; j_call: TRBJ2-7; cdr3_aa: CASSLGQLSYEQYF; cdr3_nt: TGTGCCAGCAGCTTAGGTCAGTTAAGCTACGAGCAGTACTTC
d_call: .; v_call: TRBV10-2; clone_size: few; j_call: TRBJ2-7; cdr3_aa: CASSDRVYEQYF; cdr3_nt: TGCGCCAGCAGTGACAGGGTCTACGAGCAGTACTTC
d_call: .; v_call: TRBV4-1; clone_size: few; j_call: TRBJ1-1; cdr3_aa: CASSQGRTGPGGAFF; cdr3_nt: TGCGCCAGCAGCCAAGGGCGAACGGGACCCGGGGGAGCTTTCTTT
d_call: .; v_call: TRBV29-1; clone_size: .; j_call: TRBJ1-1; cdr3_aa: CSVAGGGDWAEAFF; cdr3_nt: TGCAGCGTTGCCGGTGGGGGCGATTGGGCTGAAGCTTTCTTT
d_call: TRBD1; v_call: TRBV5-5; clone_size: many; j_call: TRBJ2-5; cdr3_aa: CASSLIGTVAGETQYF; cdr3_nt: TGTGCCAGCAGCCTAATCGGGACAGTGGCTGGGGAGACCCAGTACTTC
d_call: .; v_call: TRBV11-1; clone_size: .; j_call: TRBJ2-1; cdr3_aa: CASSATLSYNEQFF; cdr3_nt: TGTGCCAGCAGCGCCACTCTATCCTACAATGAGCAGTTCTTC
d_call: .; v_call: TRBV29-1; clone_size: few; j_call: TRBJ2-3; cdr3_aa: CSVVHPRGTDTQYF; cdr3_nt: TGCAGCGTTGTCCATCCAAGGGGCACAGATACGCAGTATTTT
d_call: .; v_call: TRBV4-1; clone_size: .; j_call: TRBJ1-6; cdr3_aa: CASSLAVGFNSPLHF; cdr3_nt: TGCGCCAGCAGCCTTGCTGTCGGGTTTAATTCACCCCTCCACTTT
d_call: .; v_call: TRBV12-3/TRBV12-4; clone_size: many; j_call: TRBJ1-2; cdr3_aa: CASSPYEGVNGYTF; cdr3_nt: TGTGCCAGCAGTCCTTATGAGGGGGTCAATGGCTACACCTTC
d_call: .; v_call: TRBV20-1; clone_size: .; j_call: TRBJ2-3; cdr3_aa: CSASLVADTQYF; cdr3_nt: TGCAGTGCTAGTTTGGTGGCAGATACGCAGTATTTT
d_call: .; v_call: TRBV24-1; clone_size: .; j_call: TRBJ1-5; cdr3_aa: CATQGLGNQPQHF; cdr3_nt: TGTGCCACCCAAGGGCTGGGCAATCAGCCCCAGCATTTT
d_call: TRBD1; v_call: TRBV9; clone_size: many; j_call: TRBJ2-2; cdr3_aa: CASSATGVSTGELFF; cdr3_nt: TGTGCCAGCAGCGCCACAGGGGTTAGCACCGGGGAGCTGTTTTTT
d_call: .; v_call: TRBV10-2; clone_size: many; j_call: TRBJ1-4; cdr3_aa: CASQTHPNEKLFF; cdr3_nt: TGCGCCAGCCAGACCCACCCGAATGAAAAACTGTTTTTT
d_call: TRBD1; v_call: TRBV18; clone_size: few; j_call: TRBJ2-1; cdr3_aa: CASSPTGGDYNEQFF; cdr3_nt: TGTGCCAGCTCGCCGACAGGGGGGGACTACAATGAGCAGTTCTTC
d_call: .; v_call: TRBV2; clone_size: .; j_call: TRBJ2-7; cdr3_aa: CACTGTVNYEQYF; cdr3_nt: TGTGCCTGCACTGGCACAGTCAACTACGAGCAGTACTTC
d_call: .; v_call: TRBV29-1; clone_size: .; j_call: TRBJ1-5; cdr3_aa: CSVGGLGSEPQHF; cdr3_nt: TGCAGCGTCGGAGGGTTGGGTAGCGAGCCCCAGCATTTT
d_call: TRBD1; v_call: TRBV12-3/TRBV12-4; clone_size: many; j_call: TRBJ1-4; cdr3_aa: CATSSGTGDEKLFF; cdr3_nt: TGTGCCACCTCATCGGGGACAGGGGATGAAAAACTGTTTTTT
d_call: .; v_call: TRBV4-2; clone_size: .; j_call: TRBJ2-5; cdr3_aa: CASSQPPGESQYF; cdr3_nt: TGTGCCAGCAGCCAACCCCCGGGAGAATCGCAGTACTTC
d_call: .; v_call: TRBV6-5; clone_size: .; j_call: TRBJ1-3; cdr3_aa: CASSYSIGGGSGNTIYF; cdr3_nt: TGTGCCAGCAGTTACTCGATCGGGGGAGGCTCTGGAAACACCATATATTTT
d_call: TRBD1; v_call: TRBV7-2; clone_size: .; j_call: TRBJ1-2; cdr3_aa: CASSLVDRGQSGYTF; cdr3_nt: TGTGCCAGCAGCTTAGTGGACAGGGGGCAGAGTGGCTACACCTTC
d_call: .; v_call: TRBV19; clone_size: .; j_call: TRBJ2-7; cdr3_aa: CASSMGIDSYEQYF; cdr3_nt: TGTGCCAGTAGTATGGGGATCGACTCCTACGAGCAGTACTTC
d_call: .; v_call: TRBV19; clone_size: .; j_call: TRBJ2-2; cdr3_aa: CASTMLRNTGELFF; cdr3_nt: TGTGCCAGTACCATGTTGAGGAATACCGGGGAGCTGTTTTTT
d_call: .; v_call: TRBV27; clone_size: .; j_call: TRBJ2-5; cdr3_aa: CASSFNPLETQYF; cdr3_nt: TGTGCCAGCAGTTTTAATCCTTTGGAGACCCAGTACTTC
d_call: .; v_call: TRBV6-1; clone_size: few; j_call: TRBJ2-1; cdr3_aa: CASSEMRGSDEQFF; cdr3_nt: TGTGCCAGCAGTGAAATGAGAGGCTCGGATGAGCAGTTCTTC
d_call: TRBD2; v_call: TRBV5-5; clone_size: few; j_call: TRBJ2-7; cdr3_aa: CASSFPSRGGYEQYF; cdr3_nt: TGTGCCAGCAGCTTTCCGTCTCGGGGGGGATACGAGCAGTACTTC
d_call: .; v_call: TRBV2; clone_size: .; j_call: TRBJ2-3; cdr3_aa: CATKEGASLTDTQYF; cdr3_nt: TGTGCCACTAAGGAAGGGGCTAGTCTCACAGATACGCAGTATTTT